This is a list of T cell receptor beta chains from one sample in a study of a mutant IDH1 vaccine in newly diagnosed glioma. Assay: immunoSEQ multiplex PCR; the TCRdb copy retains only in-frame clones and omits some. The sample has about 23,000 clones, roughly 80% seen once. The antigens these receptors bind are not known. This material consisted of PBMCs, taken from a glioma patient whose treatment included an IDH1 peptide vaccine. The receptors were gathered from a middle-aged man with glioma. The CDR3 runs from the conserved cysteine through the conserved F or W. A D gene is named only where the DNA matches it firmly. Clone size is shown for a subset of rows, as once, few, many or a class of expanded clone.

V: TRBV5-1; J: TRBJ1-3; size: .; D: .; CDR3: CASSLEFSGNTIYF; DNA: TGCGCCAGCAGCTTGGAATTCTCTGGAAACACCATATATTTT
V: TRBV7-8; J: TRBJ1-3; size: .; D: .; CDR3: CASSRSGGGNTIYF; DNA: TGTGCCAGCAGCCGCTCTGGGGGGGGAAACACCATATATTTT
V: TRBV9; J: TRBJ2-7; size: .; D: TRBD2; CDR3: CASSPVEGGLAGAYEQYF; DNA: TGTGCCAGCAGCCCAGTAGAGGGGGGACTAGCGGGGGCCTACGAGCAGTACTTC
V: TRBV13; J: TRBJ2-1; size: .; D: .; CDR3: CASSLSYRERNEQFF; DNA: TGTGCCAGCAGCTTATCGTACAGGGAACGCAATGAGCAGTTCTTC
V: TRBV11-3; J: TRBJ2-3; size: few; D: .; CDR3: CASSGKGGSGDTQYF; DNA: TGTGCCAGCAGCGGGAAAGGGGGAAGCGGGGATACGCAGTATTTT
V: TRBV7-3; J: TRBJ1-2; size: .; D: TRBD1; CDR3: CASSPHGTGGNYGYTF; DNA: TGTGCCAGCAGCCCCCATGGGACAGGGGGTAACTATGGCTACACCTTC
V: TRBV6-1; J: TRBJ2-7; size: .; D: TRBD2; CDR3: CASARAQREWVEQYF; DNA: TGTGCCAGCGCCAGGGCACAGCGGGAGTGGGTCGAGCAGTACTTC
V: TRBV7-8; J: TRBJ1-5; size: .; D: .; CDR3: CASSSFGPRSNQPQHF; DNA: TGTGCCAGCAGCTCCTTTGGGCCGCGGAGCAATCAGCCCCAGCATTTT
V: TRBV27; J: TRBJ2-1; size: .; D: .; CDR3: CASSLSAGPYNEQFF; DNA: TGTGCCAGCAGTTTATCTGCGGGCCCCTACAATGAGCAGTTCTTC
V: TRBV7-9; J: TRBJ2-3; size: .; D: TRBD1; CDR3: CASRTRTGFTDTQYF; DNA: TGTGCCAGCAGAACGAGGACAGGCTTCACAGATACGCAGTATTTT
V: TRBV5-4; J: TRBJ2-1; size: .; D: .; CDR3: CASSLWTSDEQFF; DNA: TGTGCCAGCAGCTTGTGGACGAGCGATGAGCAGTTCTTC
V: TRBV7-2; J: TRBJ2-4; size: .; D: .; CDR3: CASSLGGSAKNIQYF; DNA: TGTGCCAGCAGCTTAGGGGGTTCGGCCAAAAACATTCAGTACTTC
V: TRBV6-5; J: TRBJ2-7; size: .; D: TRBD2; CDR3: CASNPSSGSYEQYF; DNA: TGTGCCAGCAACCCCTCTAGCGGGTCCTACGAGCAGTACTTC
V: TRBV6-5; J: TRBJ1-4; size: .; D: .; CDR3: CASSYPSTGRLRKLFF; DNA: TGTGCCAGCAGTTACCCCAGCACAGGGCGTTTGCGGAAACTGTTTTTT
V: TRBV7-2; J: TRBJ1-5; size: .; D: .; CDR3: CASSLDGGGSNQPQHF; DNA: TGTGCCAGCAGCTTGGACGGGGGTGGGAGCAATCAGCCCCAGCATTTT
V: TRBV7-7; J: TRBJ2-7; size: .; D: .; CDR3: CASSSSDSYEQYF; DNA: TGTGCTAGCAGCTCCTCGGACTCCTACGAGCAGTACTTC
V: TRBV28; J: TRBJ2-6; size: .; D: .; CDR3: CATLGAAAGGANVLTF; DNA: TGTGCCACCCTCGGGGCAGCGGCGGGGGGGGCCAACGTCCTGACTTTC
V: TRBV7-6; J: TRBJ2-3; size: .; D: TRBD1; CDR3: CASSRGQASTDTQYF; DNA: TGTGCCAGCAGCCGCGGACAGGCTAGCACAGATACGCAGTATTTT
V: TRBV29-1; J: TRBJ2-7; size: .; D: .; CDR3: CSVVGASYEQYF; DNA: TGCAGCGTTGTCGGGGCTTCCTACGAGCAGTACTTC
V: TRBV7-9; J: TRBJ1-1; size: .; D: .; CDR3: CASSLTSGEAFF; DNA: TGTGCCAGCAGCTTAACTTCAGGGGAAGCTTTCTTT
V: TRBV29-1; J: TRBJ1-2; size: .; D: .; CDR3: CSVGQEGYGYTF; DNA: TGCAGCGTTGGACAGGAGGGCTATGGCTACACCTTC
V: TRBV7-7; J: TRBJ2-2; size: .; D: .; CDR3: CASSLTGSTGELFF; DNA: TGTGCTAGCAGCTTAACAGGGAGCACCGGGGAGCTGTTTTTT
V: TRBV7-2; J: TRBJ2-7; size: .; D: .; CDR3: CASSLVAGGTYYEQYF; DNA: TGTGCCAGCAGCTTAGTTGCAGGGGGGACCTACTACGAGCAGTACTTC
V: TRBV6-6; J: TRBJ2-7; size: .; D: TRBD1; CDR3: CASSYRDRGGLYEQYF; DNA: TGTGCCAGCAGTTACAGGGACAGGGGGGGGTTGTACGAGCAGTACTTC
V: TRBV28; J: TRBJ2-3; size: once; D: .; CDR3: CASSEPFTDTQYF; DNA: TGTGCCAGCAGCGAGCCCTTCACAGATACGCAGTATTTT
V: TRBV5-6; J: TRBJ2-7; size: .; D: .; CDR3: CASSSTGYEQYF; DNA: TGTGCCAGCAGCTCCACGGGCTACGAGCAGTACTTC
V: TRBV7-9; J: TRBJ2-5; size: .; D: .; CDR3: CASSWGRGLEKQETQYF; DNA: TGTGCCAGCAGTTGGGGTCGGGGGTTGGAAAAGCAAGAGACCCAGTACTTC
V: TRBV5-1; J: TRBJ1-1; size: few; D: .; CDR3: CASSSREGGNTEAFF; DNA: TGCGCCAGCAGCTCCAGGGAAGGGGGTAACACTGAAGCTTTCTTT
V: TRBV19; J: TRBJ2-5; size: .; D: .; CDR3: CASSEGRTQYF; DNA: TGTGCCAGTAGTGAGGGGAGGACCCAGTACTTC
V: TRBV9; J: TRBJ1-2; size: .; D: .; CDR3: CASSVGELGYGYTF; DNA: TGTGCCAGCAGCGTAGGGGAGTTGGGCTATGGCTACACCTTC
V: TRBV7-9; J: TRBJ2-1; size: .; D: TRBD1; CDR3: CASSISGQGVTREQFF; DNA: TGTGCCAGCAGCATATCGGGACAGGGGGTCACCCGTGAGCAGTTCTTC
V: TRBV6-5; J: TRBJ2-3; size: .; D: TRBD2; CDR3: CASSYSRLAGTDTQYF; DNA: TGTGCCAGCAGTTACTCGAGGCTAGCGGGTACAGATACGCAGTATTTT
V: TRBV18; J: TRBJ2-7; size: .; D: TRBD1; CDR3: CASSPAGTGVYEQYF; DNA: TGTGCCAGCTCACCGGCCGGGACAGGGGTCTACGAGCAGTACTTC
V: TRBV6-1; J: TRBJ1-5; size: .; D: TRBD1; CDR3: CASKDRVWGNQPQHF; DNA: TGTGCCAGCAAGGACAGGGTCTGGGGCAATCAGCCCCAGCATTTT
V: TRBV7-2; J: TRBJ1-5; size: .; D: .; CDR3: CASSIQKGSNQPQHF; DNA: TGTGCCAGCAGTATCCAGAAGGGGAGCAATCAGCCCCAGCATTTT
V: TRBV19; J: TRBJ2-3; size: .; D: .; CDR3: CASSIRGGQGDTQYF; DNA: TGTGCCAGTAGTATCAGGGGGGGCCAGGGAGATACGCAGTATTTT
V: TRBV7-2; J: TRBJ2-1; size: .; D: TRBD2; CDR3: CASSLDSGTYNEQFF; DNA: TGTGCCAGCAGCCTCGATAGCGGGACCTACAATGAGCAGTTCTTC
V: TRBV7-2; J: TRBJ2-2; size: .; D: .; CDR3: CASSLEGRLGGGELFF; DNA: TGTGCCAGCAGCTTAGAAGGGCGTCTAGGGGGCGGGGAGCTGTTTTTT
V: TRBV27; J: TRBJ1-2; size: .; D: TRBD1; CDR3: CASSSGGLYGYTF; DNA: TGTGCCAGCAGTTCAGGGGGCTTGTATGGCTACACCTTC
V: TRBV27; J: TRBJ1-2; size: .; D: .; CDR3: CASSLVLGPGFYGYTF; DNA: TGTGCCAGCAGCCTCGTCTTGGGTCCGGGCTTCTATGGCTACACCTTC
V: TRBV6-5; J: TRBJ2-3; size: .; D: TRBD1; CDR3: CASSGTGTDTQYF; DNA: TGTGCCAGCAGTGGGACAGGCACAGATACGCAGTATTTT
V: TRBV5-1; J: TRBJ1-1; size: .; D: TRBD1; CDR3: CASSLRTGQAEAFF; DNA: TGCGCCAGCAGCTTGCGAACCGGACAGGCGGAAGCTTTCTTT
V: TRBV2; J: TRBJ2-1; size: .; D: .; CDR3: CASSVDGASNEQFF; DNA: TGTGCCAGCAGTGTTGATGGGGCTAGCAATGAGCAGTTCTTC
V: TRBV27; J: TRBJ2-5; size: .; D: .; CDR3: CASSLQSQGKETQYF; DNA: TGTGCCAGCAGTTTGCAGAGTCAGGGGAAGGAGACCCAGTACTTC
V: TRBV4-2; J: TRBJ2-3; size: .; D: .; CDR3: CASSEIWAGSWTDTQYF; DNA: TGTGCCAGCAGCGAAATCTGGGCCGGGAGTTGGACAGATACGCAGTATTTT
V: TRBV7-2; J: TRBJ2-3; size: few; D: TRBD2; CDR3: CASRREANADTQYF; DNA: TGTGCCAGCAGACGGGAGGCGAATGCAGATACGCAGTATTTT
V: TRBV4-1; J: TRBJ2-3; size: .; D: .; CDR3: CASSQGGGRQRDTQYF; DNA: TGCGCCAGCAGCCAGGGAGGGGGCCGGCAAAGAGATACGCAGTATTTT
V: TRBV2; J: TRBJ2-2; size: .; D: .; CDR3: CASGGGSAGELFF; DNA: TGTGCCAGCGGAGGGGGTAGCGCCGGGGAGCTGTTTTTT
V: TRBV5-1; J: TRBJ2-1; size: .; D: TRBD1; CDR3: CASSLVGDRANEQFF; DNA: TGCGCCAGCAGCTTGGTCGGGGACAGGGCCAATGAGCAGTTCTTC
V: TRBV19; J: TRBJ2-7; size: .; D: .; CDR3: CASSTGQPGLENYEQYF; DNA: TGTGCCAGTAGTACGGGACAGCCGGGACTAGAGAATTACGAGCAGTACTTC